This TCR beta chain was captured in a study of OX40 agonist ivuxolimab in advanced cancers. As for the study in general: In this cohort, patients received ivuxolimab, an agonistic anti-OX40 (CD134) antibody.

The data were produced by immunoSEQ multiplex PCR, yet TCRdb's version contains in-frame clones alone and is incomplete. The sample shows fewer than 95,000 clones, around 90% of them seen only once. Patients had blood sampled at baseline and again on cycle 4 day 1 and cycle 7 day 1. Per the germline V gene, CDR1 is LNHDA and CDR2 is SQIVND (reference sequence). The CDR3 extends over 14 amino acids. V was shortened by 4 bases and J by 2 bases, with 11 bases between the two germline ends. This receptor was taken from an adult with an advanced solid tumor such as melanoma, head and neck, liver or kidney cancer. The chain has TRBV19 and TRBJ2-5; D is uncertain. This material consisted of CD4+ or CD8+ T cells sorted from blood, taken in a trial of the OX40 agonist ivuxolimab. The CDR3 region is CASSTDIFQETQYF. The CDR3 DNA reads TGTGCCAGTAGTACAGACATATTTCAAGAGACCCAGTACTTC.